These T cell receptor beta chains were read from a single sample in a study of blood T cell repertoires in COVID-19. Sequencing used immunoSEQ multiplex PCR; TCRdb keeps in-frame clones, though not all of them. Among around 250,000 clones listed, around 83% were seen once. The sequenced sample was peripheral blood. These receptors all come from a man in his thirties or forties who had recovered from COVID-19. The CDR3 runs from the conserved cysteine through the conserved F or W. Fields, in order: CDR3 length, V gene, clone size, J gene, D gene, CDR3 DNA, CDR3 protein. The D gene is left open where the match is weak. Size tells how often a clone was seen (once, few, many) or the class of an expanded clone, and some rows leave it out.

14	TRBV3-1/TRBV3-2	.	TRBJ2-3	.	TGTGCCAGCAGGCGGACCGGGGGCACAGATACGCAGTATTTT	CASRRTGGTDTQYF
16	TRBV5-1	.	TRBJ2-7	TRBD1	TGCGCCAGCAGCTTGGGTGGGACAGACCTCACCTACGAGCAGTACTTC	CASSLGGTDLTYEQYF
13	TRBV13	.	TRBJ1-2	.	TGTGCCAGCAGTCTTCAGGGTGACTATGGCTACACCTTC	CASSLQGDYGYTF
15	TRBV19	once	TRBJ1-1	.	TGTGCCAGTAGTATATTCTGGGGGGACGGCACTGAAGCTTTCTTT	CASSIFWGDGTEAFF
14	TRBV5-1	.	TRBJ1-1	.	TGCGCCAGCAAATGGACAGACATGAACACTGAAGCTTTCTTT	CASKWTDMNTEAFF
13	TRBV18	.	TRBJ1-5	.	TGTGCCAGCTCACTAACAAGCAATCAGCCCCAGCATTTT	CASSLTSNQPQHF
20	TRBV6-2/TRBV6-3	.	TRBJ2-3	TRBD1	TGTGCCAGCAGTTCCCTGAAGAACCTAGACAGGGGGTATATGACAGATACGCAGTATTTT	CASSSLKNLDRGYMTDTQYF
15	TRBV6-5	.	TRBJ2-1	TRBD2	TGTGCCAGCAGGGAGAGCGGGGGGGCTTTGGATGAGCAGTTCTTC	CASRESGGALDEQFF
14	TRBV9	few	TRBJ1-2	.	TGTGCCAGCAGCGATACAGGGAAGATGCATGGCTACACCTTC	CASSDTGKMHGYTF
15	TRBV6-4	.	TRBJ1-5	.	TGTGCCAGCAGTCCCTCGTCGGGGTCGGGTCAGCCCCAGCATTTT	CASSPSSGSGQPQHF
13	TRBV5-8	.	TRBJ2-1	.	TGTGCCAGCAGCCCAACTGGGGTTTACGGGGAGTTCTTC	CASSPTGVYGEFF
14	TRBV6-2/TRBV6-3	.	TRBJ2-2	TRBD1	TGTGCCAGCAGTGCAGGGGGCGAGACCGGGGAGCTGTTTTTT	CASSAGGETGELFF
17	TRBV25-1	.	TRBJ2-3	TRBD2	TGTGCCAGCAGTGAATTAGGTAGCGGGGGGGCCACAGATACGCAGTATTTT	CASSELGSGGATDTQYF
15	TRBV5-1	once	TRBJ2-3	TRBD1	TGCGCCAGCAGCAGGTTAGGGACAGGGACTTATACGCAGTATTTT	CASSRLGTGTYTQYF
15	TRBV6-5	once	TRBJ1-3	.	TGTGCCAGCAGTTACTCGGGCCTCTCTGGAAACACCATATATTTT	CASSYSGLSGNTIYF
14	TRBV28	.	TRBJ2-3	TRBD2	TGTGCCAGCAGCCGGGAGGGACTCACAGATACGCAGTATTTT	CASSREGLTDTQYF
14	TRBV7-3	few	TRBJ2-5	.	TGTGCCAGCAGATTGGGGGGGCTGGAGGAGACCCAGTACTTC	CASRLGGLEETQYF
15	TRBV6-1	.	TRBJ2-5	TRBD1	TGTGCCAGCAGTGAATACAGGGGGCGCCAAGAGACCCAGTACTTC	CASSEYRGRQETQYF
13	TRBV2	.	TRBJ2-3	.	TGTGCCAGCAGTGTAGCCATCATAGATACGCAGTATTTT	CASSVAIIDTQYF
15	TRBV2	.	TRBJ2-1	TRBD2	TGTGCCAGCAGTGAATCTGGGACTAGGGTTGATGAGCAGTTCTTC	CASSESGTRVDEQFF
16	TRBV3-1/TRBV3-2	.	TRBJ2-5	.	TGTGCCAGCAGCCAAGAGGCGCGCGGTCGAAGGAAGACCCAGTACTTC	CASSQEARGRRKTQYF
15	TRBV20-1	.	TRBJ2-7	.	TGCAGTGCTAGTTCTGGAGGGAATGACGCCTACGAGCAGTACTTC	CSASSGGNDAYEQYF
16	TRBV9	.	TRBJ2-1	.	TGTGCCAGCAGCGCACAGGGTGTTGATTATAATGATGAGCAGTTCTTC	CASSAQGVDYNDEQFF
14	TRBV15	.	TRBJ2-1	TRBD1	TGTGCCACCCAGACAGGGGAACTCCTCGATGAGCAGTTCTTC	CATQTGELLDEQFF
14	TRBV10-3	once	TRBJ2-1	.	TGTGCCATCAGTGAGTCGATCGGGGGCAATGAGCAGTTCTTC	CAISESIGGNEQFF
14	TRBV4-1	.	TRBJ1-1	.	TGCGCCAGCAGCCTCCCGTCAGGGGACACTGAAGCTTTCTTT	CASSLPSGDTEAFF
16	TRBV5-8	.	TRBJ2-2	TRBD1	TGTGCCAGCAGCCCCGGGACAGGGGGCGACACCGGGGAGCTGTTTTTT	CASSPGTGGDTGELFF
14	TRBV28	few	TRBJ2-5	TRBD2	TGTGCCAGCAGCGCGGGGGGGTACCAAGAGACCCAGTACTTC	CASSAGGYQETQYF
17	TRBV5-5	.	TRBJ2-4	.	TGTGCCAGCAGCGAGATTGAGTCCCCTGGTGGCAAAAACATTCAGTACTTC	CASSEIESPGGKNIQYF
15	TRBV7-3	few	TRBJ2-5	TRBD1	TGTGCCAGCAGCTCGACCGGGACAGGGGCAGAGACCCAGTACTTC	CASSSTGTGAETQYF
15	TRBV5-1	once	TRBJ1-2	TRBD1	TGCGCCAGCAGACAGTTCGACAGGGCATCGGATGGCTACACCTTC	CASRQFDRASDGYTF
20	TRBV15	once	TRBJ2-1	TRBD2	TGTGCCACCAGCAGATCAACCCCCCTCTTTTTGGCGGGGGACTTCAATGAGCAGTTCTTC	CATSRSTPLFLAGDFNEQFF
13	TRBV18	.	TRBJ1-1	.	TGTGCCAGCTCCGCGGGGCAGGGAACTGAAGCTTTCTTT	CASSAGQGTEAFF
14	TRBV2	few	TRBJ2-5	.	TGTGCCAGCAGCAGAGGGCAGGTCCAAGAGACCCAGTACTTC	CASSRGQVQETQYF
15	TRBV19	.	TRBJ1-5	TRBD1	TGTGCCAGTACATCAGGGGGGTACCTCAATCAGCCCCAGCATTTT	CASTSGGYLNQPQHF
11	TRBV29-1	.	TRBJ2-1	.	TGCAGCGTTCGCTCCTACAATGAGCAGTTCTTC	CSVRSYNEQFF
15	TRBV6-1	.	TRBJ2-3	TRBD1	TGTGCCAGCAGTCAAGCCGGGACAGGGGTGGATACGCAGTATTTT	CASSQAGTGVDTQYF
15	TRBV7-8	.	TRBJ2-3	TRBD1	TGTGCCAGCAGCTTCGGGACAGTTAGCACAGATACGCAGTATTTT	CASSFGTVSTDTQYF
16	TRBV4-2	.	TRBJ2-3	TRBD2	TGTGCCAGCAGCCAACCCCGGGGCGGGGGAGCAGATACGCAGTATTTT	CASSQPRGGGADTQYF
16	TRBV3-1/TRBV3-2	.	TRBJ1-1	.	TGTGCCAGCAGCCAGCGGGTGAGGTTAATGAACACTGAAGCTTTCTTT	CASSQRVRLMNTEAFF
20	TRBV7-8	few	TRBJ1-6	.	TGTGCCAGCCGAAGGGGGTTCAGTAGAGACTATAGCTCCTATAATTCACCCCTCCACTTT	CASRRGFSRDYSSYNSPLHF
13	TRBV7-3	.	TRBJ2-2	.	TGTGCCAGCAGCTTACTCTCCACCGGGGAGCTGTTTTTT	CASSLLSTGELFF
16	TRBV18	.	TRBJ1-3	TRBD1	TGTGCCAGCTCACCATCGGGAACAGGGGCAGGAAACACCATATATTTT	CASSPSGTGAGNTIYF
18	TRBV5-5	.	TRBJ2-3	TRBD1	TGTGCCAGCAGCTTGGGCGTTCCGAGGACAGGGACCACAGATACGCAGTATTTT	CASSLGVPRTGTTDTQYF
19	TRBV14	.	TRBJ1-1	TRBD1	TGTGCCAGCAGCCCCAAATGGAAAGCGGGACAGGGGGCCTTAATAAGAGCTTTCTTT	CASSPKWKAGQGALIRAFF
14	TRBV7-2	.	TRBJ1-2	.	TGTGCCAGCAGCGGTCGCGGTCAGCGCTATGGCTACACCTTC	CASSGRGQRYGYTF
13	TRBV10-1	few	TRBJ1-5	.	TGCGCCAGCAGTGAGTCGCAGAATCAGCCCCAGCATTTT	CASSESQNQPQHF
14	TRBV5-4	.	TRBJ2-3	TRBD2	TGTGCCAGCACTCTAGCGGGGGACTCAGATACGCAGTATTTT	CASTLAGDSDTQYF
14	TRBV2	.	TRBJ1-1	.	TGTGCCGGCGCCGTGATCAGGGGAATCACTGAAGCTTTCTTT	CAGAVIRGITEAFF
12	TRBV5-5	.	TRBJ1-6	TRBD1	TGTGCCAGCAGTTTGAACGACAGGGGGTTCCACTTT	CASSLNDRGFHF
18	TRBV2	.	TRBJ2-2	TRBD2	TGTGCCAGCACCCTGAGACCTATAGCGGGCGCGAACACCGGGGAGCTGTTTTTT	CASTLRPIAGANTGELFF
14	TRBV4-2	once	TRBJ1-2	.	TGTGCCAGCAGCCAAGATCGGAAGGAGAGTGGCTACACCTTC	CASSQDRKESGYTF
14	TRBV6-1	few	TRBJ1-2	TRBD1	TGTGCCAGCAGTGAACCGGACAGGGCAGGTGGCTACACCTTC	CASSEPDRAGGYTF
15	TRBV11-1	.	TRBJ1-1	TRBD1	TGTGCCAGCACGACTTTACAGGGGGTGAACACTGAAGCTTTCTTT	CASTTLQGVNTEAFF
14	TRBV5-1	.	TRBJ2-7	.	TGCGCCAGCAGCGCAGCCGACAGACGCTACGAGCAGTACTTC	CASSAADRRYEQYF